Following are 31 T cell receptor beta chains from one sample sequenced in a study of regulatory T cells in long-lasting Graves disease. Researchers made TCR beta libraries by using iRepertoire HTBI primers and running Arm-PCR on CDR3 regions. TCRdb independently ran MiXCR on the multiplex PCR reads; one entry per CDR3 protein. This sample has roughly 430,000 distinct CDR3 sequences, with over 15% found just once. Time point defined: newly diagnosed GD, antithyroid drugs for less than 3 months. RNA from PBMCs was the source of the TCR library. Another study also made use of these data, one on T cells in Graves' hyperthyroidism and ophthalmopathy.

The sample was peripheral blood mononuclear cells (PBMCs), taken at new diagnosis, from a patient treated with antithyroid drugs. The receptors derive from a woman in her twenties or thirties with Graves disease.

This clonotype has at least ten counts. V gene TRBV20-1 combines with J gene TRBJ1-4, with D possibly TRBD1 on 5 matching bases. The germline V gene encodes CDR1 DFQATT and CDR2 SNEGSKA (reference sequence). The CDR3 has 16 residues. V lost 0 bases to trimming and J lost 4 bases, with 15 bases between them. The CDR3 DNA follows: TGCAGTGCTAGAGACCAATCCGGACACATTAATGAAAAACTGTTTTTT. This encodes CSARDQSGHINEKLFF.

The CDR3 loop reads CATAPGREASYEQYF. The CDR3, as DNA: TGTGCCACTGCCCCGGGGCGGGAGGCATCCTACGAGCAGTACTTC. This rearrangement joins TRBV19 to TRBJ2-7, with 8 bases that match TRBD2. Looked up from germline, CDR1 is LNHDA and CDR2 is SQIVND (reference sequence). With V trimmed by 10 bases and J by 1 base, 12 bases remained unmatched. The CDR3 is 15 amino acids. The full variable domain, its missing parts supplied by reference TRBV19 and TRBJ2-7, is DGGITQSPKYLFRKEGQNVTLSCEQNLNHDAMYWYRQDPGQGLRLIYYSQIVNDFQKGDIAEGYSVSREKKESFPLTVTSAQKNPTAFYLCATAPGREASYEQYFGPGTRLTVT.

The CDR3 reads CASSLARDRGGNTEAFF. The CDR3 region has the DNA TGTGCCAGCAGCTTGGCTCGGGACAGGGGCGGGAACACTGAAGCTTTCTTT. The rearrangement links TRBV5-4 to TRBJ1-1; 10 nucleotides line up with TRBD1. Trimming removed 0 bases from V and 1 base from J; junction bases left unmatched: 6. Germline CDR1 is SGHNT and CDR2 is YYREEE (reference sequence). The CDR3 runs to 17 residues.

The chain links TRBV12-3 or TRBV12-4 to TRBJ2-2; D ambiguous. CDR3 length: 13 residues. Trimming removed 7 bases at V and 6 bases at J, with 12 bases between. The DNA for the CDR3 is TGTGCCAGCAACCGATTGGGTGCCGGGGAGCTGTTTTTT. It is translated as CASNRLGAGELFF.

The table lists this clonotype with a few counts. A much bigger clone sits one base away, suggesting this may be a read error. The V gene is TRBV27, the J gene TRBJ2-7, with D perhaps TRBD1 (5 bases). In germline, CDR1 is MNHEY, CDR2 SMNVEV (reference sequence). The CDR3 consists of 15 residues. The CDR3 spells CASGLRGLSSYEQYF. The CDR3, as DNA: TGTGCCAGCGGTTTAAGGGGCCTATCCTCCTACGAGCAGTACTTC.

In its sample, this clonotype was seen a few times. The chain recombines TRBV7-9 with TRBJ1-6, with TRBD1 as a possible D gene (5 bases). With 5 bases removed from V and 9 bases from J, the gap between germline ends came to 17 bases. The V gene's germline CDR1 is SEHNR and CDR2 FQNEAQ (reference sequence). The CDR3 is 15 amino acids. CDR3 sequence (DNA): TGTGCCAGCAGCCCAGGGACTTTTAATAGTTCACCCCTCCACTTT. Translation: CASSPGTFNSSPLHF.

The V and J genes are TRBV12-3 or TRBV12-4 and TRBJ2-1; tentatively, D is TRBD1 (6 bases). The V gene lost 7 bases and the J gene lost 10 bases, with 20 bases spanning the gap. This CDR3 comprises 14 residues. The CDR3 here is CASKGQLVVGEQFF. The CDR3 coding sequence is TGTGCCAGCAAGGGACAACTCGTAGTAGGGGAGCAGTTCTTC.

This clonotype was counted a few times. The chain carries TRBV20-1 and TRBJ2-2; D not certain. Germline CDR1 DFQATT, CDR2 SNEGSKA (reference sequence). V lost 3 bases and J 5 bases, leaving 7 bases between the germline ends. This CDR3 comprises 12 residues. CDR3 DNA: TGCAGTGCTAGGTTTCCGACCGGGGAGCTGTTTTTT. Its translation is CSARFPTGELFF.

In its sample, this clonotype was seen many times. The rearrangement uses TRBV11-2 and TRBJ2-5, with a possible D match to TRBD1 (5 bases). Germline assignment: CDR1 SGHAT and CDR2 FQNNGV. The CDR3 totals 12 residues. V was trimmed by 5 bases and J by 5 bases, leaving 9 bases between them. The CDR3 here is CASSPGLETQYF. In DNA form, the CDR3 reads TGTGCCAGCAGCCCAGGGTTGGAGACCCAGTACTTC.

At least ten counts were recorded for this clonotype. The J gene is TRBJ1-2, the V gene TRBV12-5; D unresolved. Germline CDR1 is LGHNT and CDR2 is FRNRAP. CDR3 size: 17 residues. Trimming shortened V by 6 bases and J by 7 bases, and 27 bases separated the two germline ends. CDR3 sequence reads: CASGNANSGPWAAGYTF. CDR3 nucleotide sequence: TGTGCTAGTGGAAATGCGAACTCCGGGCCGTGGGCCGCTGGCTACACCTTC.

This chain links TRBV29-1 with TRBJ1-2; D is possibly TRBD1 (6 bases). V gave up 3 bases and J gave up 8 bases, with 13 bases separating them. Germline CDR1 and CDR2: SQVTM and ANQGSEA. This CDR3 has 12 amino acids. CDR3 nucleotides: TGCAGCGTTGACAGGGGCCTTCCGGGCTACACCTTC. It is translated as CSVDRGLPGYTF. The full variable domain, in which reference TRBV29-1 and TRBJ1-2 provide the parts outside the CDR3, is SAVISQKPSRDICQRGTSLTIQCQVDSQVTMMFWYRQQPGQSLTLIATANQGSEATYESGFVIDKFPISRPNLTFSTLTVSNMSPEDSSIYLCSVDRGLPGYTFGSGTRLTVV.

This clonotype was counted at least ten times. This chain links TRBV18 with TRBJ2-6, with D unclear. The V end was cut by 2 bases, the J end by 2 bases, with 4 bases between. The CDR3 covers 14 residues. CDR1 and CDR2 from the germline V gene are KGHSH and LQKENI. CDR3 sequence (DNA): TGTGCCAGCTCACCAGAGGCTGGGGCCAACGTCCTGACTTTC. It encodes CASSPEAGANVLTF.

This clonotype is a singleton in its sample. A far larger clone is just one base off, so this is likely a read error. J is TRBJ2-1 and V is TRBV7-2, with D maybe TRBD1 (6 bases). The CDR3 has 16 residues. Trimming cost V 5 bases and J 10 bases, with 24 bases left between them. Germline V gives CDR1 SGHTA, CDR2 FQGNSA. The CDR3 DNA reads as TGTGCCAGCAGCCCTTCATCCGGGACAAAATCTTACGAGCAGTTCTTC. Residues: CASSPSSGTKSYEQFF. Full variable domain (missing parts from reference TRBV7-2 and TRBJ2-1): GAGVSQSPSNKVTEKGKDVELRCDPISGHTALYWYRQSLGQGLEFLIYFQGNSAPDKSGLPSDRFSAERTGGSVSTLTIQRTQQEDSAVYLCASSPSSGTKSYEQFFGPGTRLTVL.

This clonotype was counted ten times or more. The V and J genes are TRBV29-1 and TRBJ2-1; 9 bases are a match to TRBD1. The CDR3 has 14 residues. Trimming cost V 6 bases and J 5 bases; bases outside gene matches: 8. Germline CDR1 and CDR2: SQVTM and ANQGSEA. The CDR3 nucleotides are TGCAGCGTCTTTGGACAGGGGTTGAACAATGAGCAGTTCTTC. Translated, it gives CSVFGQGLNNEQFF.

The chain couples TRBV12-3 or TRBV12-4 to TRBJ2-2, with 8 bases matching TRBD2. V shed 8 bases and J 7 bases; nucleotides not matched to a gene: 9. There are 14 residues in the CDR3. The CDR3 protein is CASADTGGGGELFF. The DNA for the CDR3 is TGTGCCAGCGCGGACACGGGAGGGGGCGGGGAGCTGTTTTTT.

This clonotype was found many times. J is TRBJ2-2 and V is TRBV27; D not resolved. Per the germline V gene, CDR1 is MNHEY and CDR2 is SMNVEV (reference sequence). V lost 6 bases to trimming and J lost 0 bases, with 14 bases between them. The CDR3 sequence is 16 residues long. For the CDR3, the DNA is TGTGCCAGCAGGAGCCCAAGCGCGTCGAACACCGGGGAGCTGTTTTTT. This translates into CASRSPSASNTGELFF.

This clonotype appeared many times. The rearrangement uses TRBV11-2 and TRBJ2-4; 10 positions match TRBD2. Germline V gene data show CDR1 as SGHAT and CDR2 as FQNNGV. The junction had 4 bases not matched to a gene; V was cut back by 5 bases and J by 3 bases. The length of the CDR3 is 15 residues. In nucleotides, the CDR3 is TGTGCCAGCAGCCTACGGACTAGCGGCAAAAACATTCAGTACTTC. Amino acids: CASSLRTSGKNIQYF.

The chain recombines TRBV20-1 with TRBJ1-2, with a possible D match to TRBD1 (5 bases). V gave up 1 base and J gave up 8 bases, with 14 bases separating them. This CDR3 region has 13 residues. The germline gives CDR1 DFQATT, CDR2 SNEGSKA (reference sequence). The CDR3 DNA sequence: TGCAGTGCTAGAGCGGAGGGGCTGAGCGGCTACACCTTC. This sequence encodes CSARAEGLSGYTF.

The rearrangement joins TRBV19 to TRBJ1-1; no definite D call. Germline V lookup: CDR1 LNHDA, CDR2 SQIVND (reference sequence). The CDR3 length is 15 residues. The V gene lost 5 bases and the J gene lost 4 bases, with 17 bases spanning the gap. CDR3 in amino acids: CASSPSTVGGTEAFF. CDR3 DNA: TGTGCCAGTAGTCCTAGCACTGTAGGTGGCACTGAAGCTTTCTTT.

This clonotype turned up a few times. The V and J genes are TRBV5-1 and TRBJ2-7; TRBD2 matches at 11 bases. The CDR3 runs 16 residues. Germline CDR1 is SGHRS and CDR2 is YFSETQ. The V segment lost 4 bases and the J segment 0 bases; nucleotides outside the gene matches: 6. CDR3: CASSPPTSGSSYEQYF. The DNA for the CDR3 is TGCGCCAGCAGCCCCCCCACTAGCGGGAGCTCCTACGAGCAGTACTTC.

The V call is TRBV28, the J call TRBJ1-3, with a possible D match to TRBD1 (5 bases). Trimming stripped 7 bases from V and 0 bases from J, with 13 bases between. Germline CDR1 reads MDHEN; CDR2 reads SYDVKM. This CDR3 contains 15 residues. DNA of the CDR3: TGTGCCAGCATGACGGGGGTAATCTCTGGAAACACCATATATTTT. Translated, it gives CASMTGVISGNTIYF.

There are many counts of this clonotype. The gene calls are TRBV10-3 and TRBJ2-5; 8 bases are shared with TRBD2. The V segment lost 2 bases and the J segment 4 bases; nucleotides outside the gene matches: 6. Germline CDR1 and CDR2: ENHRY and SYGVKD. The CDR3 sequence is 15 residues long. CDR3 sequence reads: CAISEKLAALETQYF. CDR3 coding DNA: TGTGCCATCAGTGAGAAACTAGCGGCCCTAGAGACCCAGTACTTC.

This clonotype came up many times. V and J are TRBV11-1 and TRBJ2-2, with no clear D. The CDR3 contains 13 residues. V shed 4 bases and J shed 9 bases, with 12 bases lying between them. Per germline, CDR1 SGHAT and CDR2 FQDESV (reference sequence). The CDR3 protein is CASSSNMFRELFF. The CDR3 DNA reads TGTGCCAGCAGCTCCAACATGTTCCGGGAGCTGTTTTTT.

There are many counts of this clonotype. The chain carries TRBV5-1 and TRBJ1-2; 8 bases agree with TRBD1. Germline CDR1 and CDR2: SGHRS and YFSETQ. V was clipped by 4 bases and J by 0 bases; unmatched bases: 8. This CDR3 has 16 residues. For the CDR3, the DNA is TGCGCCAGCAGCAGGGGACAGGCCTCGACTAACTATGGCTACACCTTC. This sequence encodes CASSRGQASTNYGYTF.

This clonotype came up many times. The chain uses TRBV6-2 or TRBV6-3 and TRBJ2-7, with a tentative D call TRBD1 (5 bases). The germline V and J ends were trimmed by 5 bases and 0 bases, with 17 bases remaining between them. Germline CDR1 MNHEY, CDR2 SVGEGT. The length of the CDR3 is 16 residues. For the CDR3, the DNA is TGTGCCAGCAGTGAAGGGGTCAGCGCGAGCTCCTACGAGCAGTACTTC. This encodes CASSEGVSASSYEQYF.

This clonotype has just a few counts. The CDR3 DNA is TGTGCCAGCAGCCTCTTTCACCCAGACACCATATATTTT. Translating gives CASSLFHPDTIYF. This sequence joins TRBV28 and TRBJ1-3; D gene ambiguous. Looked up from germline, CDR1 is MDHEN and CDR2 is SYDVKM. This CDR3 spans 13 amino acids. Between the trimmed V and J ends, which lost 6 bases and 8 bases, there was a span of 14 bases.

This clonotype was seen repeatedly, ten times or more. V usage is TRBV7-9 and J usage is TRBJ2-1, with TRBD2 matching over 11 bases. Germline CDR1 is SEHNR and CDR2 is FQNEAQ (reference sequence). CDR3 size: 17 residues. The V and J ends lost 6 bases and 3 bases, in that order; junction bases with no gene match: 10. CDR3 nucleotide sequence: TGTGCCAGCAGTACCGGGACTAGCGGATCTTTCTACAATGAGCAGTTCTTC. Protein sequence: CASSTGTSGSFYNEQFF.

The rearrangement joins TRBV30 to TRBJ2-1, with D hard to call. Germline V gene lookup returns CDR1 GTSNPN and CDR2 SVGIG (reference sequence). The CDR3 sequence is 14 residues long. V shed 1 base and J shed 0 bases, with 7 bases lying between them. The CDR3 bases are TGTGCCTGGAGTGGGACCAGCTCCTACAATGAGCAGTTCTTC. Encoded protein: CAWSGTSSYNEQFF.

At least ten counts were recorded for this clonotype. In nucleotides, the CDR3 is TGTGCCAGCAGCTTAGCCCCCAACAATGAGCAGTTCTTC. This sequence encodes CASSLAPNNEQFF. The V and J genes are TRBV7-9 and TRBJ2-1; no reliable D call. With 0 bases removed from V and 5 bases from J, the gap between germline ends came to 5 bases. The length of the CDR3 is 13 residues. The germline gives CDR1 SEHNR, CDR2 FQNEAQ (reference sequence).

This clonotype was observed at least ten times. At one end the junction does not follow the germline gene, possibly because of a read error. V gene TRBV7-2 combines with J gene TRBJ1-1; 7 nucleotides align to TRBD1. The CDR3 spans 15 residues. The germline V gene has CDR1 SGHTA and CDR2 FQGNSA. CDR3 protein: CASSPRTGVKTEAFF. The CDR3 nucleotides read TGTGCCAGCAGCCCGCGGACAGGTGTGAAGACTGAAGCTTTCTTT.

There are a few counts of this clonotype. This chain joins TRBV10-3 and TRBJ2-2, with 8 bases aligning to TRBD2. This CDR3 contains 15 residues. CDR1 is ENHRY and CDR2 is SYGVKD in the germline V gene. V shed 7 bases, J shed 4 bases, and the junction held 8 bases outside the gene matches. DNA for the CDR3: TGTGCCATCAACCCGGGACTAGGCGTCACCGGGGAGCTGTTTTTT. Translation gives CAINPGLGVTGELFF.